Following are 2 T cell receptor beta chains from one sample sequenced in a study of T cells in Graves' hyperthyroidism and ophthalmopathy. There were TCR beta CDR3 regions amplified from RNA transcripts. Researchers ran a first-round RT-PCR on the TCR CDR3 using the HTBI primer set. TCRdb reprocessed the multiplex PCR reads via MiXCR and lists one record per CDR3 protein. The table has approximately 600,000 distinct CDR3 sequences, less than 25% seen once; the top ten hold under 35%. Sequencing was done on a sample of blood. Receptors were obtained from a man aged 25 to 45 with Graves' ophthalmopathy.

This clonotype has only a few counts. This chain links TRBV29-1 with TRBJ2-4, with a weak D call TRBD2 (6 bases). V was shortened by 5 bases and J by 2 bases, with 10 bases between the two germline ends. Looked up from germline, CDR1 is SQVTM and CDR2 is ANQGSEA. This CDR3 has 13 residues. The CDR3 nucleotides are TGCAGCGTTTCGGGGAGGACCAAAAACATTCAGTACTTC. Encoded protein: CSVSGRTKNIQYF.

This clonotype was seen only a few times. The rearrangement links TRBV20-1 to TRBJ2-7; 8 bases match TRBD2. Trimming cost V 3 bases and J 3 bases; bases outside gene matches: 4. CDR1 DFQATT and CDR2 SNEGSKA come from the germline V gene (reference sequence). This CDR3 is 13 amino acids long. CDR3 in amino acids: CSASVGTSYEQYF. DNA for the CDR3: TGCAGTGCTAGCGTCGGGACTAGCTACGAGCAGTACTTC.